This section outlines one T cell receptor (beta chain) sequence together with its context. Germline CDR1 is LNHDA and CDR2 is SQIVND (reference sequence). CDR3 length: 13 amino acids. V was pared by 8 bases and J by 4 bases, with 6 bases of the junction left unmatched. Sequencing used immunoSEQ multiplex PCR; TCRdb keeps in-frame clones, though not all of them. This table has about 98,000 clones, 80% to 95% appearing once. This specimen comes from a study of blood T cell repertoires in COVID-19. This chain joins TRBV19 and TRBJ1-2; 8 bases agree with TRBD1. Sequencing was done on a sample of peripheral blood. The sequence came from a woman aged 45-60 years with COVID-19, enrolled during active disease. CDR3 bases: TGTGCCAGTTCCCCGCAGGGGGCCTATGGCTACACCTTC. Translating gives CASSPQGAYGYTF.